The T cell receptor beta chain under discussion was sequenced for a study of blood T cell repertoires in COVID-19. Across the study: The origin of the acute and convalescent COVID-19 samples was the United States, Italy and Spain. Sample material is recorded as cDNA or gDNA derived from T cells, B-cell-depleted T cells, or PBMCs.

This CDR3 is 16 amino acids long. The V and J ends lost 0 bases and 2 bases respectively, with 13 bases between them. Germline V gives CDR1 MNHEY, CDR2 SVGEGT. As originally analysed: Estimation of nucleated cell counts was performed using reference gene primer amplification. Clones were read by immunoSEQ multiplex PCR, and TCRdb kept only the in-frame ones, dropping some. The V and J calls and clone size come from that table; D and trimming were worked out from the DNA. The sample has some 150,000 clones; roughly nine tenths are singletons. The sequenced sample was peripheral blood. The rearrangement joins TRBV6-2 or TRBV6-3 to TRBJ1-2, with D hard to call. This clonotype was obtained from a man in his 70s with acute or convalescent COVID-19. The CDR3, as DNA: TGTGCCAGCAGTTACTCGAACCCGCCGGTGAACTATGGCTACACCTTC. Protein: CASSYSNPPVNYGYTF.